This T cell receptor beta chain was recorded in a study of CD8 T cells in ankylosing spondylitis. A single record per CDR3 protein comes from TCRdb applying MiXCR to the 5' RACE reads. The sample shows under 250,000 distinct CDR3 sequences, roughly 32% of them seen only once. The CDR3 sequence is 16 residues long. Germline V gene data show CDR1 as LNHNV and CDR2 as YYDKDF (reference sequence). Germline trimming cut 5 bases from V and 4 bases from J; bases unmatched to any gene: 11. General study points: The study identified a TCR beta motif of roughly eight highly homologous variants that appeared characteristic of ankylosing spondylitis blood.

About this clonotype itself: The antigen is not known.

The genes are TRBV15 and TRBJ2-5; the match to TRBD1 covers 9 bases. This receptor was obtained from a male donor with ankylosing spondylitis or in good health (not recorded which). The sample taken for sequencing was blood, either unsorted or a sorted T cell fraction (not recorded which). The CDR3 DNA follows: TGTGCCACCAGCGCCGAACAGGGGGCGTTTGCAGAGACCCAGTACTTC. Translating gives CATSAEQGAFAETQYF.